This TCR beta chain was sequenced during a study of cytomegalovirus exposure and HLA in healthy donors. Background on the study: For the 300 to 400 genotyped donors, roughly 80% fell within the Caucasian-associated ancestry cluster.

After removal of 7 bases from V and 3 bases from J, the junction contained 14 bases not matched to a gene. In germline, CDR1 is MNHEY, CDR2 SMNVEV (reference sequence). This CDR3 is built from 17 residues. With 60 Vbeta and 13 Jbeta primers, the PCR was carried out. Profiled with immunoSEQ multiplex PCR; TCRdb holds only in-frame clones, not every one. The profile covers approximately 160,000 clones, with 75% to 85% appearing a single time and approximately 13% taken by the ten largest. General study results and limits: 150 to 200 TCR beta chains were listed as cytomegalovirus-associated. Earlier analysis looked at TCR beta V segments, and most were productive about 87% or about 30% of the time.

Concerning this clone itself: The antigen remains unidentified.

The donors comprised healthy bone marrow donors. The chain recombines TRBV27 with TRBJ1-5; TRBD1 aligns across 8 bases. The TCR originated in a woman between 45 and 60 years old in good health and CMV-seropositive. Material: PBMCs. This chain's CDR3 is CASTSMPGQANNQPQHF. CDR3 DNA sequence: TGTGCCAGCACCTCGATGCCGGGACAGGCAAACAATCAGCCCCAGCATTTT.